The next 24 T cell receptor beta chains were all read from a single sample in a study of early T cells in non-severe SARS-CoV-2 infection. One entry per CDR3 protein results from TCRdb running MiXCR on the 5' RACE reads. The sample comprises 60,000 to 75,000 distinct CDR3 sequences, 10% to 15% of which are singletons, and 1.3% to 1.5% rests with the top ten. The sequencing used whole blood, collected at baseline. These receptors were obtained from an adult who was a healthcare worker with PCR-confirmed SARS-CoV-2 infection or an uninfected control (not recorded which).

This clonotype was observed once. The V and J genes are TRBV7-9 and TRBJ1-4; D unclear. Trimming took off 1 base at V and 7 bases at J, with 7 bases between the two ends. Germline V CDR1 and CDR2: SEHNR, FQNEAQ (reference sequence). CDR3 size: 13 residues. The DNA of the CDR3 is TGTGCCAGCAGCTTAGATGTCGCTGAAAAACTGTTTTTT. Protein sequence: CASSLDVAEKLFF.

This clonotype appeared many times. The chain links TRBV18 to TRBJ1-1, with D unclear. The germline V and J ends were trimmed by 3 bases and 2 bases, with 13 bases remaining between them. The CDR3 loop spans 15 amino acids. The V gene's germline CDR1 is KGHSH and CDR2 LQKENI. The CDR3 region has the DNA TGTGCCAGCTCACCGCAGCGAACACCAAACACTGAAGCTTTCTTT. It translates to CASSPQRTPNTEAFF.

The chain employs TRBV7-9 and TRBJ2-7; possible D gene TRBD2, 5 bases. Trimming left V 5 bases short and J 9 bases short, with 20 bases between. CDR1 SEHNR and CDR2 FQNEAQ come from the germline V gene (reference sequence). The CDR3 length is 14 residues. In nucleotides, the CDR3 is TGTGCCAGCAGCCCTCCGGAGTATTCGAGCGGGCAGTACTTC. Translating it yields CASSPPEYSSGQYF.

This chain links TRBV28 with TRBJ1-5, with D perhaps TRBD1 (6 bases). This CDR3 contains 16 residues. The V end lost 8 bases, the J end lost 6 bases, and 23 bases lay between the germline ends. Germline loops: CDR1 MDHEN, CDR2 SYDVKM. The CDR3, as DNA: TGTGCCAGCGAAACAGGGTTTAGTTTGGCTGGTCAGCCCCAGCATTTT. The encoded protein is CASETGFSLAGQPQHF.

This clonotype was counted at least ten times. V gene TRBV12-3 or TRBV12-4 combines with J gene TRBJ2-2; no firm D call. This CDR3 has 12 amino acids. Trimming stripped 2 bases from V and 4 bases from J, with 2 bases between. The CDR3 DNA reads TGTGCCAGCAGTTTAACCACCGGGGAGCTGTTTTTT. This encodes CASSLTTGELFF.

This chain connects TRBV7-6 to TRBJ2-7; unclear D gene. V lost 3 bases, J lost 0 bases, and 6 bases lay in between. Germline V gives CDR1 SGHVS, CDR2 FNYEAQ. The CDR3 consists of 13 residues. DNA for the CDR3: TGTGCCAGCAGCTTTGGCAGCTCCTACGAGCAGTACTTC. This gives the protein CASSFGSSYEQYF.

The CDR3 DNA reads as TGCAGTGCTGGGACAGGGCGCGAAGCTTTCTTT. It encodes CSAGTGREAFF. V usage is TRBV20-1 and J usage is TRBJ1-1; the match to TRBD1 covers 9 bases. Germline V lookup: CDR1 DFQATT, CDR2 SNEGSKA (reference sequence). CDR3 length: 11 residues. Trimming removed 5 bases from V and 8 bases from J; junction bases left unmatched: 3.

This clonotype showed up just a few times. The rearrangement uses TRBV11-2 and TRBJ2-1; D not resolved. Per germline, CDR1 SGHAT and CDR2 FQNNGV. The CDR3 has 15 residues. The V end was cut by 1 base, the J end by 2 bases, with 9 bases between. The CDR3 here is CASSLVGSPYNEQFF. The DNA for the CDR3 is TGTGCCAGCAGCTTAGTGGGTTCCCCCTACAATGAGCAGTTCTTC.

This clonotype came up a few times. One end of the junction varies from germline; a read error may be responsible. The chain uses TRBV25-1 and TRBJ2-7; D unclear. From germline, CDR1 is MGHDK and CDR2 SYGVNS. The CDR3 is 13 residues long. CDR3 loop: CASRDRSFRVVNF. The CDR3 nucleotides read TGTGCCAGCAGGGACCGATCATTCCGGGTCGTTAACTTC.

This clonotype was observed a handful of times. The genes are TRBV27 and TRBJ2-3; TRBD2 agrees at 8 bases. The CDR3 totals 17 residues. With 5 bases clipped from V and 3 bases from J, the junction kept 13 bases outside the gene matches. Germline V gene sequence: CDR1 MNHEY, CDR2 SMNVEV (reference sequence). CDR3: CASSHLNLGGGTDTQYF. Written as DNA, the CDR3 is TGTGCCAGCAGTCACCTTAACCTAGGCGGGGGGACAGATACGCAGTATTTT.

This clonotype was seen a handful of times. The V gene is TRBV28, the J gene TRBJ2-5, with D uncertain. The V end lost 6 bases, the J end lost 2 bases, and 10 bases lay between the germline ends. Germline loops: CDR1 MDHEN, CDR2 SYDVKM. This CDR3 is built from 13 residues. The CDR3 DNA reads as TGTGCCAGCAGGCCTGCAGAACAAGAGACCCAGTACTTC. Its translation is CASRPAEQETQYF.

This clonotype has a count of ten or more. The chain links TRBV15 to TRBJ2-1; a weak D match, TRBD2 (6 bases). The V gene lost 4 bases and the J gene lost 7 bases, with 14 bases spanning the gap. The CDR3 runs 14 residues. The germline V gene has CDR1 LNHNV and CDR2 YYDKDF (reference sequence). CDR3: CATSTTGLTNEQFF. DNA of the CDR3: TGTGCCACCAGCACGACGGGACTCACTAATGAGCAGTTCTTC. The complete variable domain, with remaining parts taken from reference TRBV15 and TRBJ2-1, reads DAMVIQNPRYQVTQFGKPVTLSCSQTLNHNVMYWYQQKSSQAPKLLFHYYDKDFNNEADTPDNFQSRRPNTSFCFLDIRSPGLGDTAMYLCATSTTGLTNEQFFGPGTRLTVL.

This chain connects TRBV6-2 or TRBV6-3 to TRBJ1-1; D not resolved. V was shortened by 7 bases and J by 1 base, with 10 bases between the two germline ends. The germline V gene has CDR1 MNHEY and CDR2 SVGEGT. This CDR3 comprises 13 residues. This chain's CDR3 is CASTYSPNTEAFF. The CDR3 DNA sequence: TGTGCCAGCACCTACAGTCCGAACACTGAAGCTTTCTTT.

On this clonotype itself: In this CDR3 the conserved last residue, phenylalanine or tryptophan, is missing, so a read error is likely. The V gene is TRBV14, the J gene TRBJ2-5; D call uncertain. The germline V gene has CDR1 SGHDN and CDR2 FVKESK. V was trimmed by 3 bases and J by 3 bases, leaving 5 bases between them. CDR3 size: 12 residues. CDR3 coding DNA: TGTGCCAGCAGCCAGACAAAAGAGACCCAGTACCTC. Translating it yields CASSQTKETQYL.

There are a few counts of this clonotype. The J gene is TRBJ2-6, the V gene TRBV6-2 or TRBV6-3, with no clear D. V lost 7 bases and J lost 0, with 7 bases in between. This CDR3 has 14 amino acids. Germline V lookup: CDR1 MNHEY, CDR2 SVGEGT. The CDR3 DNA is TGTGCCAGCAATCAATACTCTGGGGCCAACGTCCTGACTTTC. Translated, it gives CASNQYSGANVLTF.

The chain carries TRBV20-1 and TRBJ1-4; D gene unclear. Germline CDR1 is DFQATT and CDR2 is SNEGSKA (reference sequence). V was shortened by 1 base and J by 3 bases, with 9 bases between the two germline ends. This CDR3 spans 14 amino acids. The chain's CDR3 is CSARVVSSNEKLFF. The DNA of the CDR3 is TGCAGTGCTAGAGTCGTCTCATCTAATGAAAAACTGTTTTTT.

This clonotype was seen once. The CDR3 nucleotides read TGTGCCACCAGCACCCCGTGGGGGGTTGGAAACACCATATATTTT. Residues: CATSTPWGVGNTIYF. This chain uses TRBV15 with TRBJ1-3; the D gene is possibly TRBD1 (5 bases). The germline V and J ends were trimmed by 4 bases and 3 bases, with 13 bases remaining between them. CDR3 size: 15 residues. CDR1 is LNHNV, CDR2 YYDKDF, per germline (reference sequence).

This clonotype was seen ten or more times. This sequence joins TRBV2 and TRBJ1-2; D ambiguous. V lost 5 bases, J lost 4 bases, and 14 bases lay in between. CDR1 is SNHLY and CDR2 is FYNNEI in the germline V gene. The CDR3 loop spans 14 amino acids. In nucleotides, the CDR3 is TGTGCCAGCAGTAACTGGGAACGAAGCTATGGCTACACCTTC. Translating it yields CASSNWERSYGYTF.

The chain joins TRBV12-3 or TRBV12-4 to TRBJ2-5, with 7 bases identical to TRBD1. V trimming: 2 bases; J trimming: 3 bases; junction bases outside the gene matches: 6. This CDR3 is built from 15 residues. The CDR3 DNA is TGTGCCAGCAGTTTAAGGGACAGCTTCGAAGAGACCCAGTACTTC. The encoded protein is CASSLRDSFEETQYF.

The genes are TRBV29-1 and TRBJ2-1, with D perhaps matching TRBD2 (6 bases). The germline V gene encodes CDR1 SQVTM and CDR2 ANQGSEA. The CDR3 has 15 amino acids. V was shortened by 5 bases and J by 7 bases, with 21 bases between the two germline ends. The DNA for the CDR3 is TGCAGCGTTTATGAGGGACTCGGTATGAAAAATGAGCAGTTCTTC. Translation gives CSVYEGLGMKNEQFF.

The sample holds a few counts of this clonotype. V is TRBV7-9 and J is TRBJ2-1; 9 nucleotides align to TRBD2. CDR3 length equals 15 residues. The germline V gene has CDR1 SEHNR and CDR2 FQNEAQ (reference sequence). V shed 5 bases, J shed 4 bases, and the junction held 6 bases outside the gene matches. In DNA, the CDR3 is TGTGCCAGCAGCGGCCTCCTAGCGGGATACAATGAGCAGTTCTTC. Encoded protein: CASSGLLAGYNEQFF.

The rearrangement links TRBV28 to TRBJ2-7, with 8 bases fitting TRBD1. Germline V gene sequence: CDR1 MDHEN, CDR2 SYDVKM. The CDR3 is 16 amino acids. V dropped 5 bases and J dropped 3; count of bases not matched to a gene: 12. The CDR3 is CASSPIGQGPIYEQYF. The CDR3, as DNA: TGTGCCAGCAGTCCAATCGGACAGGGACCTATCTACGAGCAGTACTTC.

There are many counts of this clonotype. V and J are TRBV5-4 and TRBJ2-4; 7 bases map to TRBD1. With V trimmed by 3 bases and J by 6 bases, 9 bases remained unmatched. CDR1 is SGHNT and CDR2 is YYREEE in the germline V gene (reference sequence). The CDR3 covers 15 residues. CDR3: CASSSSDRDGNIQYF. In nucleotides, the CDR3 is TGTGCCAGCAGCTCATCCGACAGGGACGGAAACATTCAGTACTTC.

This clonotype was detected only a few times. The chain recombines TRBV5-4 with TRBJ1-1; 8 bases map to TRBD1. Per germline, CDR1 SGHNT and CDR2 YYREEE (reference sequence). The V segment lost 4 bases and the J segment 0 bases; nucleotides outside the gene matches: 14. CDR3 length equals 18 residues. CDR3 sequence (DNA): TGTGCCAGCAGCCCTGGCAGAGGACAGGGACTTATGAACACTGAAGCTTTCTTT. Protein: CASSPGRGQGLMNTEAFF.